This T cell receptor beta chain came from a study of blood T cell repertoires in COVID-19. The data were produced by immunoSEQ multiplex PCR, yet TCRdb's version contains in-frame clones alone and is incomplete. The profile shows 51,000 or so clones, around 81% of them singletons. There are 15 residues in the CDR3. Germline lookup yields CDR1 GTSNPN and CDR2 SVGIG (reference sequence). V shed 0 bases and J 2 bases; nucleotides not matched to a gene: 4. This clone has more than one count but fewer than ten. V and J are TRBV30 and TRBJ2-5, with 9 bases that match TRBD2. Sequenced input: peripheral blood. This receptor was taken from a woman aged 80 or older with COVID-19, enrolled during active disease. In DNA form, the CDR3 reads TGTGCCTGGAGTGTGACTAGCGGAGTACAAGAGACCCAGTACTTC. Amino acid sequence: CAWSVTSGVQETQYF. Looking up the rest from reference TRBV30 and TRBJ2-5 gives the full variable domain: SQTIHQWPATLVQPVGSPLSLECTVEGTSNPNLYWYRQAAGRGLQLLFYSVGIGQISSEVPQNLSASRPQDRQFILSSKKLLLSDSGFYLCAWSVTSGVQETQYFGPGTRLLVL.